Below are 5 T cell receptor beta chains sequenced from a single sample in a study of ipilimumab plus nivolumab after autologous stem cell transplantation. Sequencing was performed with immunoSEQ multiplex PCR; in TCRdb, only in-frame clones are kept and a portion is missing. The data show approximately 84,000 clones, with approximately 83% seen just once and roughly 2% held by the top ten. Material: PBMCs, obtained in a trial of ipilimumab plus nivolumab as post-transplant consolidation. The receptors stem from a male donor with diffuse large B-cell lymphoma.

The chain uses TRBV15 and TRBJ2-5; D might be TRBD1 or TRBD2, each matching 6 bases. Germline-derived CDR1 and CDR2 are LNHNV and YYDKDF (reference sequence). V lost 4 bases and J 2 bases, leaving 14 bases between the germline ends. The CDR3 totals 15 residues. In nucleotides, the CDR3 is TGTGCCACCAGCATCTTCCGGGGGCCTCAAGAGACCCAGTACTTC. It codes for CATSIFRGPQETQYF.

The chain links TRBV7-9 to TRBJ1-1; 7 nucleotides match TRBD1. Germline values: CDR1 SEHNR, CDR2 FQNEAQ (reference sequence). The trim removed 1 base at V and 9 bases at J, leaving 11 bases unmatched. The CDR3 is 15 amino acids. The CDR3 region is CASSLGGTDPFKAFF. For the CDR3, the DNA is TGTGCCAGCAGCTTAGGCGGGACAGACCCATTCAAAGCTTTCTTT.

This clone showed up just once. The genes are TRBV10-3 and TRBJ1-3; D unresolved. Trimming removed 2 bases at V and 0 bases at J, with 14 bases between. This CDR3 has 17 residues. Germline V lookup: CDR1 ENHRY, CDR2 SYGVKD. The CDR3 DNA is TGTGCCATCAGTGAGACCCCTGAGCTTTCCTCTGGAAACACCATATATTTT. Translated, it gives CAISETPELSSGNTIYF.

The chain employs TRBV12-5 and TRBJ2-7; 7 nucleotides align to TRBD1. Germline V CDR1 and CDR2: LGHNT, FRNRAP. Trimming cost V 1 base and J 4 bases; bases outside gene matches: 4. This CDR3 is 14 amino acids long. CDR3 bases: TGTGCTAGTGGTTTGGCACAGGGGAAATACGAGCAGTACTTC. It is translated as CASGLAQGKYEQYF.

This chain links TRBV7-2 with TRBJ2-7; 11 bases agree with TRBD2. Germline V gene data show CDR1 as SGHTA and CDR2 as FQGNSA. CDR3 length: 15 amino acids. Trimming took 2 bases from V and 2 from J; bases not matched to a gene: 2. CDR3 residues: CASSLRLAGTYEQYF. CDR3 coding DNA: TGTGCCAGCAGCTTAAGACTAGCGGGGACCTACGAGCAGTACTTC.